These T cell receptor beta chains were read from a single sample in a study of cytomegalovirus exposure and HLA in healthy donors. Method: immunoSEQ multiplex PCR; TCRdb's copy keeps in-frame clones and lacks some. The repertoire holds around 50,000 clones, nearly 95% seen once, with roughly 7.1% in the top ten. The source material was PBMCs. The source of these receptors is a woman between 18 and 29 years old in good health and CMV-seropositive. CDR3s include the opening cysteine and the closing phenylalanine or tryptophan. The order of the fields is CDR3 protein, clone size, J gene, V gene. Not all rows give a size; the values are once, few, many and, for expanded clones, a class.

CASSERGRQETQYF . TRBJ2-5 TRBV2
CSVTYSGAFEAFF . TRBJ1-1 TRBV29-1
CASSTGLARPSYEQYF once TRBJ2-7 TRBV7-2
CASSSRRDAKNIQYF . TRBJ2-4 TRBV7-2
CASNPQGATGSYEQYF once TRBJ2-7 TRBV5-5
CASKGGKTGELFF . TRBJ2-2 TRBV2
CASSLAVLGGRGAFF . TRBJ1-1 TRBV28
CSVDFGGSYEQYF . TRBJ2-7 TRBV29-1
CAWSVLGDQPQHF . TRBJ1-5 TRBV30
CATSRDTGGSYEQYF . TRBJ2-7 TRBV15
CASSLGGTGNTEAFF . TRBJ1-1 TRBV5-1
CASSQDYSGTGKNEQFF . TRBJ2-1 TRBV4-1
CASSPPVSDTQYF . TRBJ2-3 TRBV18
CASSRVGATPHYGYTF . TRBJ1-2 TRBV19
CASIANRGPNYGYTF . TRBJ1-2 TRBV19
CASSEQGLASGANVLTF . TRBJ2-6 TRBV18
CASSLEFGLGNEQFF once TRBJ2-1 TRBV11-3
CAWSLGLAGGNTQYF . TRBJ2-3 TRBV30
CASSLGQGVYGYTF . TRBJ1-2 TRBV7-2
CASSLSWGGTDTQYF once TRBJ2-3 TRBV27
CSVERLAGTYEQYF . TRBJ2-7 TRBV29-1
CASSESRVDTQYF few TRBJ2-3 TRBV6-1
CASYTPQDRSHEQYF . TRBJ2-7 TRBV6-1
CSVAKGENTEAFF few TRBJ1-1 TRBV29-1
CASSPGLAGGNNEQFF . TRBJ2-1 TRBV18
CATSRSRDRLETQYF . TRBJ2-5 TRBV15
CASRPGGPGTYEQYF . TRBJ2-7 TRBV2
CASLGGGNEQFF . TRBJ2-1 TRBV6-6
CAISSDKGTIGYTF . TRBJ1-2 TRBV10-3
CASSQEGTSGRVSYNEQFF . TRBJ2-1 TRBV4-3
CASSIEQSNQPQHF . TRBJ1-5 TRBV19
CASSRGRTSGSDTQYF . TRBJ2-3 TRBV25-1
CASSFQGARQPQHF . TRBJ1-5 TRBV4-1
CSGTTGGTGELFF . TRBJ2-2 TRBV29-1
CASSHPSGYEQYF . TRBJ2-7 TRBV5-1
CASSLYSASGAPKQYF . TRBJ2-7 TRBV5-1
CASSLEMGQGISGELFF . TRBJ2-2 TRBV7-7
CASSAEGGGTDTQYF . TRBJ2-3 TRBV6-4
CSVEAGDRVQNIQYF . TRBJ2-4 TRBV29-1
CASSQDGSGRAYGTDTQYF . TRBJ2-3 TRBV4-3
CSVDGSGVANEQYF few TRBJ2-7 TRBV29-1
CASSIGTGEADTQYF . TRBJ2-3 TRBV19
CASSLPPEAGTYEQYF . TRBJ2-7 TRBV28
CASSSGTSGNNEQFF . TRBJ2-1 TRBV7-3
CASSLARLAGANEQFF . TRBJ2-1 TRBV5-4
CASSSQVRGVGPLHF . TRBJ1-6 TRBV27
CASSDEIVPETQYF . TRBJ2-5 TRBV6-4
CASSVAPGQGSEQYF . TRBJ2-7 TRBV9
CASSDMSPAGNTGELFF . TRBJ2-2 TRBV25-1
CASSEAGGPYEQYF . TRBJ2-7 TRBV10-1
CASSVSPTNEKLFF . TRBJ1-4 TRBV4-1
CASSLARNEQYF . TRBJ2-7 TRBV7-3
CASSQTPPYEKLFF . TRBJ1-4 TRBV27
CASSPLADRGELFF once TRBJ2-2 TRBV14